Presented here are 8 T cell receptor beta chains from one specimen sequenced in a study of identical twins. Each CDR3 protein is one row after TCRdb ran MiXCR on the 5' RACE reads. The sample has about 890,000 distinct CDR3 sequences; roughly an eighth are singletons. The sample was also reused in another study, on yellow fever vaccine responses in identical twins.

Sequenced input: PBMCs. The receptor set was obtained from a young woman in good health.

This clonotype was counted only a few times. This chain uses TRBV7-9 with TRBJ2-1, with D possibly matching TRBD2 (6 bases). CDR3 length: 15 amino acids. Germline V lookup: CDR1 SEHNR, CDR2 FQNEAQ (reference sequence). V dropped 4 bases and J dropped 1 base, with 11 bases sitting between them. This chain's CDR3 is CASSSIAASYNEQFF. The CDR3 DNA reads as TGTGCCAGCAGCTCAATAGCGGCTTCCTACAATGAGCAGTTCTTC.

CDR3 amino acids: CASSSGTSGSEGYEQYF. The DNA for the CDR3 is TGTGCCAGCAGCTCCGGGACTAGCGGTTCTGAGGGTTACGAGCAGTACTTC. The rearrangement links TRBV7-7 to TRBJ2-7; 11 bases fit TRBD2. Germline-derived CDR1 and CDR2 are SSHAT and FNYEAQ (reference sequence). V shed 4 bases and J 4 bases; nucleotides not matched to a gene: 12. CDR3 length: 17 residues.

The sample holds a few counts of this clonotype. V gene TRBV6-5 combines with J gene TRBJ1-2, with D possibly being TRBD1 (5 bases). The CDR3 is made up of 15 amino acids. V was shortened by 3 bases and J by 2 bases, with 13 bases between the two germline ends. Germline CDR1 MNHEY, CDR2 SVGAGI. CDR3 in amino acids: CASSYLGGPNYGYTF. CDR3 sequence (DNA): TGTGCCAGCAGTTATTTGGGGGGACCAAACTATGGCTACACCTTC.

The chain joins TRBV20-1 to TRBJ2-1; D is perhaps TRBD1 or TRBD2 (6 bases each). Looked up from germline, CDR1 is DFQATT and CDR2 is SNEGSKA (reference sequence). The CDR3 sequence is 15 residues long. The germline V and J ends were trimmed by 2 bases and 1 base, with 12 bases remaining between them. The CDR3 here is CSARPQGRSYNEQFF. The CDR3 DNA reads as TGCAGTGCTAGACCTCAGGGGAGGTCCTACAATGAGCAGTTCTTC.

This clonotype showed up just a few times. This rearrangement joins TRBV5-5 to TRBJ2-1; 12 bases match TRBD2. Germline V lookup: CDR1 SGHKS, CDR2 YYEKEE (reference sequence). V lost 2 bases to trimming and J lost 4 bases; unmatched junction nucleotides: 4. CDR3 size: 16 residues. CDR3 coding DNA: TGTGCCAGCAGCTTACTAGCGGGAGGCCAATACAATGAGCAGTTCTTC. The encoded protein is CASSLLAGGQYNEQFF.

J is TRBJ2-5 and V is TRBV10-2; 13 nucleotides agree with TRBD2. The germline V gene has CDR1 WSHSY and CDR2 SAAADI. The CDR3 runs to 17 residues. The junction had 6 bases not matched to a gene; V was cut back by 5 bases and J by 0 bases. Written as DNA, the CDR3 is TGCGCCAGCAGTTTAGGGACTAGCGGGGCGTACCAAGAGACCCAGTACTTC. This encodes CASSLGTSGAYQETQYF.

The rearrangement links TRBV28 to TRBJ1-6; D remains unclear. The CDR3 totals 14 residues. Trimming pared 6 bases from V and 7 bases from J, leaving 13 bases between. CDR1 and CDR2 (germline): MDHEN, SYDVKM. The CDR3 protein is CASRGSIGNSPLHF. The CDR3 coding sequence is TGTGCCAGCAGAGGCTCCATAGGGAATTCACCCCTCCACTTT. The variable domain in full, completed from reference TRBV28 and TRBJ1-6, reads DVKVTQSSRYLVKRTGEKVFLECVQDMDHENMFWYRQDPGLGLRLIYFSYDVKMKEKGDIPEGYSVSREKKERFSLILESASTNQTSMYLCASRGSIGNSPLHFGNGTRLTVT.

This chain links TRBV5-1 with TRBJ2-1; 12 bases agree with TRBD2. The CDR3 covers 17 residues. With 4 bases clipped from V and 4 bases from J, the junction kept 9 bases outside the gene matches. Germline V CDR1 and CDR2: SGHRS, YFSETQ. CDR3 coding DNA: TGCGCCAGCAGCCCCCGTCAGACTAGCGGGGGATACAATGAGCAGTTCTTC. It translates to CASSPRQTSGGYNEQFF.